Sequencing of this T cell receptor (beta chain) was carried out in a study of neoadjuvant anti-PD-1 for oral cavity cancer. CDR3 length equals 13 residues. Trimming shortened V by 5 bases and J by 4 bases, and 12 bases separated the two germline ends. Germline lookup yields CDR1 SGHNT and CDR2 YENEEA. Clones were sequenced by immunoSEQ multiplex PCR, and TCRdb holds only the in-frame ones, with some missing. The sample carries 7,000 to 9,000 clones, about 55% recorded once. This chain uses TRBV11-3 with TRBJ2-7, with D unresolved. This specimen consisted of tumor tissue, obtained before nivolumab (anti-PD-1) treatment. This receptor was identified in a person between 40 and 85 years old with oral cavity squamous cell carcinoma. The CDR3 loop reads CASSPGPQYEQYF. CDR3 nucleotide sequence: TGTGCCAGCAGCCCGGGCCCTCAGTACGAGCAGTACTTC.